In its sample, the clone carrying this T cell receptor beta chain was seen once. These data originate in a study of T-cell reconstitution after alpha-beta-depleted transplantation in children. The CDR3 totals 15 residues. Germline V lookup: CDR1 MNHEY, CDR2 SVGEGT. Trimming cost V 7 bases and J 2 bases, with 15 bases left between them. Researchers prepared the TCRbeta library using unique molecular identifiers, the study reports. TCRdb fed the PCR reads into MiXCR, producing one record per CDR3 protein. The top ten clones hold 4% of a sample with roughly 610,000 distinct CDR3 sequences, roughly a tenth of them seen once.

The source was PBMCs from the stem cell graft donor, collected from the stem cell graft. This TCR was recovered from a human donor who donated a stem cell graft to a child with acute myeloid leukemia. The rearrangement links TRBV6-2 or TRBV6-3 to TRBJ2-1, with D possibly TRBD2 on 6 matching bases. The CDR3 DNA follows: TGTGCCAGCACCCCAGCGGGTCCAGCCTACAATGAGCAGTTCTTC. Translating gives CASTPAGPAYNEQFF.